This TCR beta chain was documented in a study of shared clonotypes between healthy human individuals. Profiled with immunoSEQ multiplex PCR; TCRdb holds only in-frame clones, not every one. The table includes about 2 million clones, roughly 95% detected once. Germline CDR1 reads PRHDT; CDR2 reads FYEKMQ (reference sequence). Trimming took 0 bases from V and 3 from J, leaving 14 bases between them. The CDR3 has 16 residues. It was CD45RO-negative cells, positively selected for CCR7, that made up naive CD8 cells, with terminally differentiated effector memory CD45RA+ cells excluded. This sequence was found in a young man in good health. What was sequenced was naive CD8+ T cells sorted from blood. The V and J genes are TRBV13 and TRBJ1-2; D unclear. The CDR3 DNA follows: TGTGCCAGCAGCTTAGGTATGGGAGAGATGGACTATGGCTACACCTTC. Its protein is CASSLGMGEMDYGYTF.